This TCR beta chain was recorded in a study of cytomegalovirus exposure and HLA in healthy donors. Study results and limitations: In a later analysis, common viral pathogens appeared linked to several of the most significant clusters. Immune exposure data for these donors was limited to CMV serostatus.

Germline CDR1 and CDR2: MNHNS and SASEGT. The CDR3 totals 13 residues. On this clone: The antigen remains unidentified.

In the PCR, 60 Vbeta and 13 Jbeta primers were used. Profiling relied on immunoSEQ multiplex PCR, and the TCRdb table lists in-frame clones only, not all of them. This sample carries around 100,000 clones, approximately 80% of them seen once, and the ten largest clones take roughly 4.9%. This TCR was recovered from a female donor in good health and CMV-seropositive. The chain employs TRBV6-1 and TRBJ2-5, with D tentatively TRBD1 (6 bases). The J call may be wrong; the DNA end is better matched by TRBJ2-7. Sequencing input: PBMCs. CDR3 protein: CASSGTVLYEQYF. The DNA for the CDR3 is TGTGCCAGCAGTGGGACAGTACTATACGAGCAGTACTTC.